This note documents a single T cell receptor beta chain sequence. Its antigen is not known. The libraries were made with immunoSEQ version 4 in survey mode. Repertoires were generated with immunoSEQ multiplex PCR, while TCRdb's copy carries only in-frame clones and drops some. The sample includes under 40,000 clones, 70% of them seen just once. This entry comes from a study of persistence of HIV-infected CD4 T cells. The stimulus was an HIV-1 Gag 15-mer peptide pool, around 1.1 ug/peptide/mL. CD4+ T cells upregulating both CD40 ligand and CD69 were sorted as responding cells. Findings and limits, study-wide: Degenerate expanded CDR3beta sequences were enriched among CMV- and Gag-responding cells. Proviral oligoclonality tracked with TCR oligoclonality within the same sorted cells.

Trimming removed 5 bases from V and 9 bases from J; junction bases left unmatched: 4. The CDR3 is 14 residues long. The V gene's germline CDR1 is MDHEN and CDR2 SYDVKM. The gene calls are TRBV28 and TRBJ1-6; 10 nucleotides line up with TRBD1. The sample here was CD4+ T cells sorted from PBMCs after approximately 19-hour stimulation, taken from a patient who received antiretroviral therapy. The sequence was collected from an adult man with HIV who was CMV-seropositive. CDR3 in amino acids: CASSAGQGSSPLHF. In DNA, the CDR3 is TGTGCCAGCAGTGCGGGACAGGGGAGTTCACCCCTCCACTTT.